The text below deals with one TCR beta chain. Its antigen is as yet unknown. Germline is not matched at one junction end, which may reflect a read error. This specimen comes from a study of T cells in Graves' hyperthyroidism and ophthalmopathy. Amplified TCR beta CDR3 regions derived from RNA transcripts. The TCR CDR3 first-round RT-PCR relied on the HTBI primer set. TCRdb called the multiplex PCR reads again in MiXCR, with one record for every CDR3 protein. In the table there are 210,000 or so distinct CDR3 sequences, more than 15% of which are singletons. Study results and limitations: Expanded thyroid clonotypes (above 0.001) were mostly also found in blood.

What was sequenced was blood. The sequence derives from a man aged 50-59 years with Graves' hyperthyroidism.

The CDR3 region has the DNA TGTGCCGGCAGCCAAGTAAACCTAGCGGGGAACACCGGGGAGCTGTTTTTT. As protein: CAGSQVNLAGNTGELFF. The rearrangement uses TRBV3-1 and TRBJ2-2; TRBD2 aligns across 8 bases. CDR1 LGHDT and CDR2 YNNKEL come from the germline V gene (reference sequence). CDR3 length: 17 residues.